The present entry profiles one TCR beta chain with its context. Antigen: not known. Sample treatment: around 19 received Ad26.COV2.S at low or high dose, single or two shots; 5 received placebo; per-sample allocation not given. Each sample was drawn 63 days after the first injection (of vaccine or placebo). This table comes from immunoSEQ multiplex PCR, and its TCRdb copy is limited to in-frame clones, with some not included. This sample has under 250,000 clones, with around 90% found just once. The sample comes from a study of Ad26.COV2.S vaccination and SARS-CoV-2 variants. CDR1 MNHEY and CDR2 SVGEGT come from the germline V gene. Trimming took 5 bases from V and 5 from J; bases not matched to a gene: 10. This CDR3 has 15 residues. Broader study findings: Across vaccine and placebo recipients, the breadth of non-spike TCRs was similar.

This TCR came from a person aged 18-65 years who received the Ad26.COV2.S COVID-19 vaccine or a placebo. The V gene is TRBV6-2 or TRBV6-3, the J gene TRBJ1-1; TRBD1 aligns across 8 bases. Sequences were derived from peripheral blood, sampled in a trial of Ad26.COV2.S vaccine versus placebo. As DNA, the CDR3 is TGTGCCAGCAGTGACGACAGGGGCGGGGGGACTGAAGCTTTCTTT. Amino acid sequence: CASSDDRGGGTEAFF.